These 29 T cell receptor beta chains originate from one sample sequenced in a study of T cell responses to AZD1222 COVID-19 vaccine. Some clones are missing from TCRdb's copy, which holds only in-frame ones; the method was immunoSEQ multiplex PCR. The table includes more than 120,000 clones, 85% to 90% detected once. The input for sequencing was peripheral blood, taken 28 days after the second AZD1222 dose. These receptors were taken from an adult who received the AZD1222 COVID-19 vaccine.

This chain joins TRBV28 and TRBJ1-4; D remains ambiguous. CDR1 is MDHEN and CDR2 is SYDVKM in the germline V gene. Trimming left V 7 bases short and J 0 bases short, with 12 bases between. The CDR3 spans 15 residues. CDR3 sequence reads: CASTRGQTTNEKLFF. The CDR3 DNA is TGTGCCAGCACCCGAGGGCAAACAACTAATGAAAAACTGTTTTTT.

This clone was observed once. CDR3 sequence (DNA): TGCGCCAGCAGTCGAGGACAGGCGACGGGGGAGCTGTTTTTT. Translated: CASSRGQATGELFF. The rearrangement joins TRBV10-2 to TRBJ2-2; TRBD1 aligns across 7 bases. V lost 5 bases to trimming and J lost 8 bases; unmatched junction nucleotides: 8. CDR3 length equals 14 residues. The germline V gene has CDR1 WSHSY and CDR2 SAAADI.

The J gene is TRBJ2-5, the V gene TRBV4-1, with a tentative D call TRBD1 (6 bases). This CDR3 comprises 15 residues. CDR1 MGHRA and CDR2 YSYEKL come from the germline V gene. V gave up 5 bases and J gave up 1 base, with 14 bases separating them. CDR3 loop: CASSSTGHPQETQYF. The CDR3 region has the DNA TGCGCCAGCAGCTCGACGGGACACCCCCAAGAGACCCAGTACTTC.

The chain is built from TRBV23-1 and TRBJ2-7, with 8 bases fitting TRBD2. TRBV23-1 is given ORF status, its function remaining uncertain. J gave up 6 bases and V 9 bases, and 4 bases lay outside the gene matches. The CDR3 has 11 residues. CDR3 sequence (DNA): TGCGCCAGGGGACTAGGAGGCGAGCAGTACTTC. It specifies CARGLGGEQYF.

This chain connects TRBV10-3 to TRBJ1-1, with a tentative D call TRBD1 (5 bases). The CDR3 sequence is 14 residues long. Looked up from germline, CDR1 is ENHRY and CDR2 is SYGVKD. The germline V and J ends were trimmed by 4 bases and 3 bases, with 12 bases remaining between them. CDR3 nucleotide sequence: TGTGCCATCAGTGGGGGCAACAGTTACACTGAAGCTTTCTTT. Amino acid sequence: CAISGGNSYTEAFF.

This rearrangement joins TRBV7-9 to TRBJ1-5; D is uncertain. Trimming removed 1 base at V and 0 bases at J, with 10 bases between. The CDR3 covers 16 residues. The germline gives CDR1 SEHNR, CDR2 FQNEAQ (reference sequence). The CDR3 sequence: CASSLGYGDSNQPQHF. CDR3 nucleotide sequence: TGTGCCAGCAGCTTAGGTTATGGGGATAGCAATCAGCCCCAGCATTTT.

The rearrangement links TRBV2 to TRBJ2-6, with D uncertain. The CDR3 runs 15 residues. Deletions cut 6 bases from V and 0 bases from J, with 9 bases between. Germline V gives CDR1 SNHLY, CDR2 FYNNEI. This CDR3 is CASSPLSSGANVLTF. CDR3 DNA sequence: TGTGCCAGCAGCCCCTTATCCTCTGGGGCCAACGTCCTGACTTTC.

Concerning this clone: A junction boundary mismatches the germline segment, possibly from a read error. The chain carries TRBV7-2 and TRBJ2-6; D call uncertain. This CDR3 has 13 residues. From germline, CDR1 is SGHTA and CDR2 FQGNSA. CDR3 bases: TGTGCCAACAGCTTTGGGCAGAAAAACGTCCTGACTTTC. Translated, it gives CANSFGQKNVLTF.

The chain couples TRBV4-1 to TRBJ2-1; D is uncertain. In germline, CDR1 is MGHRA, CDR2 YSYEKL. The CDR3 is 13 residues long. With 2 bases removed from V and 4 bases from J, the gap between germline ends came to 6 bases. CDR3 residues: CASSQPPYNEQFF. The CDR3 DNA follows: TGCGCCAGCAGCCAACCCCCTTACAATGAGCAGTTCTTC.

The V and J genes are TRBV6-5 and TRBJ2-7, with TRBD2 matching over 13 bases. CDR1 MNHEY and CDR2 SVGAGI come from the germline V gene. Germline trimming cut 6 bases from V and 7 bases from J; bases unmatched to any gene: 6. There are 14 residues in the CDR3. The CDR3 region is CASSWGLAGREQYF. CDR3 coding DNA: TGTGCCAGCAGCTGGGGACTAGCGGGAAGAGAGCAGTACTTC.

V and J are TRBV11-2 and TRBJ1-2; D call uncertain. Trimming took off 0 bases at V and 3 bases at J, with 11 bases between the two ends. CDR1 and CDR2 (germline): SGHAT, FQNNGV. The CDR3 is 15 residues long. CDR3 protein: CASSLDTTGDYGYTF. CDR3 DNA: TGTGCCAGCAGCTTAGATACTACTGGGGACTATGGCTACACCTTC.

Regarding this clone: Germline and junction disagree at one end, which may indicate a read error. J is TRBJ1-3 and V is TRBV3-1 (or the pseudogene TRBV3-2), with D uncertain. CDR3 length equals 14 residues. CDR1 and CDR2 (germline): LGHDT, YNNKEL (reference sequence). The CDR3 bases are TGTGCCAGCACCCAATCATTCTTAGGAAACACCATATATTTT. Protein: CASTQSFLGNTIYF.

This sequence joins TRBV7-9 and TRBJ1-5, with D uncertain. The CDR3 is 13 residues long. Germline values: CDR1 SEHNR, CDR2 FQNEAQ (reference sequence). V was clipped by 5 bases and J by 0 bases, with 5 bases between them. This CDR3 is CASSQGSNQPQHF. In nucleotides, the CDR3 is TGTGCCAGCAGCCAAGGTAGCAATCAGCCCCAGCATTTT.

In this sample, this clone turned up once. The chain recombines TRBV6-5 with TRBJ1-1; D is possibly TRBD1 (5 bases). Trimming removed 6 bases from V and 5 bases from J, with 16 bases in between. Per germline, CDR1 MNHEY and CDR2 SVGAGI. The CDR3 extends over 14 amino acids. CDR3 sequence (DNA): TGTGCCAGCAGGGGGGACTGGAGCGGGACTGAAGCTTTCTTT. Residues: CASRGDWSGTEAFF.

The rearrangement joins TRBV11-2 to TRBJ2-7; TRBD1 is a possible D gene (6 bases). Germline V gene lookup returns CDR1 SGHAT and CDR2 FQNNGV. The CDR3 covers 13 residues. The V gene lost 1 base and the J gene lost 7 bases, with 11 bases spanning the gap. This CDR3 is CASSLGGGREQYF. The CDR3 DNA reads TGTGCCAGCAGCTTAGGTGGGGGCCGTGAGCAGTACTTC.

The sample holds one count of this clone. This chain uses TRBV28 with TRBJ1-6; a weak D match, TRBD1 (6 bases). Germline-derived CDR1 and CDR2 are MDHEN and SYDVKM. The CDR3 sequence is 14 residues long. V was shortened by 5 bases and J by 7 bases, with 12 bases between the two germline ends. The CDR3 loop reads CASSRGTENSPLHF. CDR3 nucleotide sequence: TGTGCCAGCAGTAGGGGGACGGAGAATTCACCCCTCCACTTT.

The chain is built from TRBV9 and TRBJ1-2; a weak D match, TRBD1 (6 bases). This CDR3 spans 12 amino acids. Trimming shortened V by 1 base and J by 8 bases, and 9 bases separated the two germline ends. Germline loops: CDR1 SGDLS, CDR2 YYNGEE. CDR3 amino acids: CASSVQGMGYTF. CDR3 in DNA: TGTGCCAGCAGCGTACAGGGGATGGGCTACACCTTC. The variable domain in full, with the rest retrieved from reference TRBV9 and TRBJ1-2, is DSGVTQTPKHLITATGQRVTLRCSPRSGDLSVYWYQQSLDQGLQFLIQYYNGEERAKGNILERFSAQQFPDLHSELNLSSLELGDSALYFCASSVQGMGYTFGSGTRLTVV.

The V and J genes are TRBV25-1 and TRBJ1-1, with D possibly TRBD1 on 5 matching bases. Trimming cost V 2 bases and J 1 base, with 14 bases left between them. The CDR3 runs to 16 residues. In germline, CDR1 is MGHDK, CDR2 SYGVNS. Here the CDR3 DNA reads TGTGCCAGCAGTGAAACTGGTAAGGGGCCGAACACTGAAGCTTTCTTT. It is translated as CASSETGKGPNTEAFF.

The CDR3: CASSSSYGSYNEQFF. Written as DNA, the CDR3 is TGTGCCAGCAGCTCCTCATATGGCTCCTACAATGAGCAGTTCTTC. The chain has TRBV7-9 and TRBJ2-1; D is uncertain. The CDR3 totals 15 residues. The V gene lost 4 bases and the J gene lost 0 bases, with 10 bases spanning the gap. Per germline, CDR1 SEHNR and CDR2 FQNEAQ (reference sequence).

This clone was picked up one time. This chain uses TRBV11-2 with TRBJ1-2; tentatively, D is TRBD1 (6 bases). The CDR3 extends over 14 amino acids. V was pared by 5 bases and J by 6 bases, with 16 bases between. Germline V CDR1 and CDR2: SGHAT, FQNNGV. The CDR3 region is CASSRTAIPNGYTF. The CDR3 DNA reads TGTGCCAGCAGCCGGACAGCCATCCCCAATGGCTACACCTTC. Together with reference TRBV11-2 and TRBJ1-2, the CDR3 gives the full variable domain: EAGVAQSPRYKIIEKRQSVAFWCNPISGHATLYWYQQILGQGPKLLIQFQNNGVVDDSQLPKDRFSAERLKGVDSTLKIQPAKLEDSAVYLCASSRTAIPNGYTFGSGTRLTVV.

This sequence joins TRBV7-9 and TRBJ2-1, with 8 bases matching TRBD1. Trimming at V came to 2 bases and at J to 4 bases, leaving 4 bases not matched to a gene. Germline assignment: CDR1 SEHNR and CDR2 FQNEAQ (reference sequence). The CDR3 has 15 amino acids. CDR3 in DNA: TGTGCCAGCAGCTTACTGGACAGGGAGTACAATGAGCAGTTCTTC. This gives the protein CASSLLDREYNEQFF.

The CDR3 protein is CSASNTPLTEAFF. The DNA for the CDR3 is TGCAGTGCTAGTAACACCCCCCTGACTGAAGCTTTCTTT. This chain connects TRBV20-1 to TRBJ1-1, with D unresolved. There are 13 residues in the CDR3. Germline CDR1 reads DFQATT; CDR2 reads SNEGSKA (reference sequence). The germline V and J ends were trimmed by 3 bases and 5 bases, with 13 bases remaining between them.

This clone was seen a few times. The genes are TRBV18 and TRBJ2-3; D unresolved. Germline-derived CDR1 and CDR2 are KGHSH and LQKENI. The CDR3 contains 13 residues. V was shortened by 2 bases and J by 5 bases, with 8 bases between the two germline ends. CDR3 residues: CASSPSRLDTQYF. The CDR3, as DNA: TGTGCCAGCTCACCATCCCGACTAGATACGCAGTATTTT.

The V gene is TRBV19, the J gene TRBJ1-3, with D possibly being TRBD1 (5 bases). This CDR3 comprises 15 residues. Germline values: CDR1 LNHDA, CDR2 SQIVND (reference sequence). Trimming left V 3 bases short and J 0 bases short, with 9 bases between. Here the CDR3 reads CASSIGTYSGNTIYF. In DNA, the CDR3 is TGTGCCAGTAGTATTGGGACCTACTCTGGAAACACCATATATTTT.

The chain recombines TRBV15 with TRBJ2-7; D may be TRBD2 (6 bases). Germline assignment: CDR1 LNHNV and CDR2 YYDKDF (reference sequence). The CDR3 extends over 15 amino acids. V lost 0 bases to trimming and J lost 2 bases, with 11 bases between them. Here the CDR3 DNA reads TGTGCCACCAGCAGAGAGGGAGGTCAGCCCTACGAGCAGTACTTC. Its translation is CATSREGGQPYEQYF.

This clone was seen only once. This rearrangement joins TRBV3-1 (or the pseudogene TRBV3-2) to TRBJ2-5, with D uncertain. The CDR3 runs to 13 residues. Germline CDR1 is LGHDT and CDR2 is YNNKEL (reference sequence). Trimming removed 4 bases at V and 2 bases at J, with 8 bases between. For the CDR3, the DNA is TGTGCCAGCAGCCTTCTCGCTCAAGAGACCCAGTACTTC. Its translation: CASSLLAQETQYF.

This chain links TRBV7-9 with TRBJ2-3; 13 bases align to TRBD2. Germline values: CDR1 SEHNR, CDR2 FQNEAQ (reference sequence). V lost 1 base to trimming and J lost 3 bases; unmatched junction nucleotides: 1. The CDR3 has 16 amino acids. The CDR3 protein is CASSLGLAGGTDTQYF. The CDR3 nucleotides are TGTGCCAGCAGCTTAGGACTAGCGGGAGGTACAGATACGCAGTATTTT.

This rearrangement joins TRBV6-6 to TRBJ2-1; D remains ambiguous. V was shortened by 5 bases and J by 2 bases, with 10 bases between the two germline ends. Germline CDR1 and CDR2: MNHNY and SVGAGI (reference sequence). There are 14 residues in the CDR3. In DNA form, the CDR3 reads TGTGCCAGCAGTATCCTGCCCACCTACAATGAGCAGTTCTTC. It codes for CASSILPTYNEQFF.

J is TRBJ2-7 and V is TRBV30; 11 bases are a match to TRBD1. Germline-derived CDR1 and CDR2 are GTSNPN and SVGIG (reference sequence). This CDR3 comprises 13 residues. V was pared by 3 bases and J by 6 bases, with 4 bases of the junction left unmatched. In nucleotides, the CDR3 is TGTGCCTGGAGATGGGGGACAGGGGGCGAGCAGTACTTC. Translation: CAWRWGTGGEQYF. The variable domain in full, completed from reference TRBV30 and TRBJ2-7, reads SQTIHQWPATLVQPVGSPLSLECTVEGTSNPNLYWYRQAAGRGLQLLFYSVGIGQISSEVPQNLSASRPQDRQFILSSKKLLLSDSGFYLCAWRWGTGGEQYFGPGTRLTVT.